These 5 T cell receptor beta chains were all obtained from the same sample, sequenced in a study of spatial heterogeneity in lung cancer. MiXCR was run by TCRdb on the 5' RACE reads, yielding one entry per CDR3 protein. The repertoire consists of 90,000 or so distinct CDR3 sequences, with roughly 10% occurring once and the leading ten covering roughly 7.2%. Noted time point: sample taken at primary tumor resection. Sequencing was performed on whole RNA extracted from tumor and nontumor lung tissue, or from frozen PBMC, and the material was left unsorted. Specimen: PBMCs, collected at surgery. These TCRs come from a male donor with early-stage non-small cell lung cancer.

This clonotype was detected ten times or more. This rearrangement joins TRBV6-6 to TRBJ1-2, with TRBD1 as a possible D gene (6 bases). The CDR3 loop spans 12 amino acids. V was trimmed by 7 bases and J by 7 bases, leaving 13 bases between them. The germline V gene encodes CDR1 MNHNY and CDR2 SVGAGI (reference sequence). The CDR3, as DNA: TGTGCCAGCATGCCGGGGGCTAGTGGCTACACCTTC. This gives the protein CASMPGASGYTF.

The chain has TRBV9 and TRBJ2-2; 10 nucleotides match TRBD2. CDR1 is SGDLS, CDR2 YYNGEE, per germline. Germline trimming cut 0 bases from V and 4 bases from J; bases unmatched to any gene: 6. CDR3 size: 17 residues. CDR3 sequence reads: CASSVAPSGSGTGELFF. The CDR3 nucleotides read TGTGCCAGCAGCGTAGCTCCTAGCGGGAGCGGCACCGGGGAGCTGTTTTTT.

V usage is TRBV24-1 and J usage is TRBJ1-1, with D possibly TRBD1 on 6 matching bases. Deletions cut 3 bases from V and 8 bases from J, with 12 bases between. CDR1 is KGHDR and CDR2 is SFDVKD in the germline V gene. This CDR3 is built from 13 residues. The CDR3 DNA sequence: TGTGCCACCAGTGATCCTGGGGGCACGGAAGCTTTCTTT. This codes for CATSDPGGTEAFF.

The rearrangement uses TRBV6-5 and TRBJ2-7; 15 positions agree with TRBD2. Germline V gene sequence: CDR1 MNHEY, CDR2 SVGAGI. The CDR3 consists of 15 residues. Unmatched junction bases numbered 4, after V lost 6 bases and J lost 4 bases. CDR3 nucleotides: TGTGCCAGCAGCCGGACTAGCGGGGGGGTTTACGAGCAGTACTTC. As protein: CASSRTSGGVYEQYF.

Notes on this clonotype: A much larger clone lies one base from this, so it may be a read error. CDR3 bases: TGTGCCAGCAGCCCGGGGACAGGGGGTGAAAACATTCAGTACTTC. Its protein product is CASSPGTGGENIQYF. This rearrangement joins TRBV7-2 to TRBJ2-4; TRBD1 matches at 11 bases. V shed 5 bases, J shed 5 bases, and the junction held 5 bases outside the gene matches. This CDR3 has 15 amino acids. CDR1 and CDR2 from the germline V gene are SGHTA and FQGNSA.